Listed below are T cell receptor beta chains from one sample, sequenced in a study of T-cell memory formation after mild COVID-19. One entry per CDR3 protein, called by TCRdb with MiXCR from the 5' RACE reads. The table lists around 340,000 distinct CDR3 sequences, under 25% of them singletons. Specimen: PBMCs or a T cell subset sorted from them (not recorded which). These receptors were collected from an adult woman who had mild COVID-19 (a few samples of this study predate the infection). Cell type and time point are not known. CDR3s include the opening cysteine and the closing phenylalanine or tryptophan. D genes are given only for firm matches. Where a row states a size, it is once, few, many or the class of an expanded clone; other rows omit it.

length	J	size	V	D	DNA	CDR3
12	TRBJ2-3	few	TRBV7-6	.	TGTGCCAGCAGCTTCCCGGCAGATACGCAGTATTTT	CASSFPADTQYF
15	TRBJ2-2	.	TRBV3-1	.	TGTGCCAGCAGTGGATGGACGGCCAACACCGGGGAGCTGTTTTTT	CASSGWTANTGELFF
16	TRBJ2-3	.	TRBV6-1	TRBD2	TGTGCCAGCAGTGACAGGACTAGCGGGGGGGCAGATACGCAGTATTTT	CASSDRTSGGADTQYF
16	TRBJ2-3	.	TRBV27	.	TGTGCCAGCAGTGAGGGACAAGGGCCGGGCACAGATACGCAGTATTTT	CASSEGQGPGTDTQYF
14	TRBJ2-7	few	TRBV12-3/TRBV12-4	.	TGTGCCAGCAGTATCGACAGTGCCATCTACGAGCAGTACTTC	CASSIDSAIYEQYF
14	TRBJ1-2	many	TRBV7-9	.	TGTGCCAGCACCCGGGCAGGGACGGACTATGGCTACACCTTC	CASTRAGTDYGYTF
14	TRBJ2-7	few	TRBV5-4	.	TGTGCCAGCCGTTCGACCCTGGAGGGACCGAGGCCCCACTTC	CASRSTLEGPRPHF
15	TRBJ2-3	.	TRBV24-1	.	TGTGCCACCAGTGATTTACCAACAAGCACAGATACGCAGTATTTT	CATSDLPTSTDTQYF
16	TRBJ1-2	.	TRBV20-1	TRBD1	TGCAGTGCTTCTCCCTCGGACAGGCTGCTCGACTATGGCTACACCTTC	CSASPSDRLLDYGYTF
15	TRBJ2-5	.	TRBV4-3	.	TGCGCCAGCAGCCCTAGGCATTTCCAGGGGGAGACCCAGTACTTC	CASSPRHFQGETQYF
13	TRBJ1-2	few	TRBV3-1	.	TGTGCCAGCAGCCAAGTTCTCACCTATGGCTACACCTTC	CASSQVLTYGYTF
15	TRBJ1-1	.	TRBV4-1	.	TGCGCCAGCAGCCAAGCCTCGGGAGGGATCTTTGAAGCTTTCTTT	CASSQASGGIFEAFF
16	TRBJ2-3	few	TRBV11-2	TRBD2	TGTGCCAGCAGCTTCTTTCTAGCGGGAGTCACAGATACGCAGTATTTT	CASSFFLAGVTDTQYF
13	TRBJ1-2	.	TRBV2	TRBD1	TGTGCCAGCAGCGGACAGGGTTACTATGGCTACACCTTC	CASSGQGYYGYTF
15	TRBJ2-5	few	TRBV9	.	TGTGCCAGCAGCGTAGGGTGGGGAATCCAAGAGACCCAGTACTTC	CASSVGWGIQETQYF
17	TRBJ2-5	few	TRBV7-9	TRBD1	TGTGCCAGCAGCTTGGGGGAAGTCGGGACAGGACAAGAGACCCAGTACTTC	CASSLGEVGTGQETQYF
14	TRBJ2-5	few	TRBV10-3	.	TGTGCCATCAGTGAGTGGTCGGTCCAAGAGACCCAGTACTTC	CAISEWSVQETQYF
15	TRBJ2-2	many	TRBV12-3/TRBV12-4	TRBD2	TGTGCCAGCAGCTTAGCGGGAGGGAACACCGGGGAGCTGTTTTTT	CASSLAGGNTGELFF
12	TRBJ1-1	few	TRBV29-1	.	TGCAGCGTTGAATGGGGGAACACTGAAGCTTTCTTT	CSVEWGNTEAFF
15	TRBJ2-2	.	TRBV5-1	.	TGCGCCAGCAGCTTTCGAGCAGTGAACACCGGGGAGCTGTTTTTT	CASSFRAVNTGELFF
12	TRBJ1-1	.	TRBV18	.	TGTGCCAGCTCACGTACTAAAACTGAAGCTTTCTTT	CASSRTKTEAFF
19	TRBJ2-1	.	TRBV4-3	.	TGCGCCAGCAGCCAAGTCCAGACAGGGACTCTTATATACTACAATGAGCAGTTCTTC	CASSQVQTGTLIYYNEQFF
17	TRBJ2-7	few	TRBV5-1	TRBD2	TGCGCCAGCAGAACTACTCCGGGACTAGCCGAGACCTACGAGCAGTACTTC	CASRTTPGLAETYEQYF
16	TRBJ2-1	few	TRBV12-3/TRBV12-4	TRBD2	TGTGCCAGCAGTCCCCGAGGGCTAGCGGGGGGACTAGGGCAGTTCTTC	CASSPRGLAGGLGQFF
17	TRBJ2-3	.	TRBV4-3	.	TGCGCCAGCAGCCGAACCGACGGTGGGGTGATGGCGGATACGCAGTATTTT	CASSRTDGGVMADTQYF
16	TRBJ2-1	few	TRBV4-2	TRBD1	TGTGCCAGCAGCCAAGAGACAGGGGGCCCCTACAATGAGCAGTTCTTC	CASSQETGGPYNEQFF
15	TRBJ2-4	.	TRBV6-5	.	TGTGCCAGCAGTTCTCCCTTAAATGACAAAAACATTCAGTACTTC	CASSSPLNDKNIQYF
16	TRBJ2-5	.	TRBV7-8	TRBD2	TGTGCCAGCAGCTTAGCGCCAGCGGGGGGGGAGGAGACCCAGTACTTC	CASSLAPAGGEETQYF
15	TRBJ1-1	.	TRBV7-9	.	TGTGCCAGCAGCCCCCACGGGACGTCAGGAGCTGAAGCTTTCTTT	CASSPHGTSGAEAFF
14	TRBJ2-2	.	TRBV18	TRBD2	TGTGCCAGCTCGTCCGGGACTAGTGGCGGGGAGCTGTTTTTT	CASSSGTSGGELFF
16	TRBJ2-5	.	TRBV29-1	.	TGCAGCGTTGAAGGGGCAGGGGTTAGGGGACAAGAGACCCAGTACTTC	CSVEGAGVRGQETQYF
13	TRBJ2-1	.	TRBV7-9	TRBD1	TGTGCCAGCAGCCCGGAGGGGACAGGGGGCGCGATCTTC	CASSPEGTGGAIF
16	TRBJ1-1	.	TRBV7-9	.	TGTGCCAGCAGCCCAACCTTTCAACGGGGTAACACTGAAGCTTTCTTT	CASSPTFQRGNTEAFF
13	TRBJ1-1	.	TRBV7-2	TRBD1	TGTGCCAGCAGCTCTTACAGGGGAACTGAAGCTTTCTTT	CASSSYRGTEAFF
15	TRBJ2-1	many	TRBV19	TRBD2	TGTGCCAGTAGGGGACTAGCGGGAGGCCTAGGGCCGCAGTTCTTC	CASRGLAGGLGPQFF